This T cell receptor beta chain was obtained from a study of cytomegalovirus exposure and HLA in healthy donors. Findings of the study overall: TCR beta chains associated with HLA were, in a later analysis, more clonally expanded than equally common others. HLA alleles showed associations with fewer than 20,000 TCR beta sequences in a later analysis, at a 0.05 false discovery rate. Researchers reported in a later analysis that common viral pathogens appeared linked to several top clusters. TCR beta sequences reportedly predicted most subjects' HLA-A and HLA-B alleles accurately.

To note about this clone: The antigen is unknown.

The ends were cut back, 1 base at V and 0 bases at J, with 10 bases in the middle. Germline assignment: CDR1 GTSNPN and CDR2 SVGIG (reference sequence). The CDR3 covers 15 residues. Researchers ran the PCR with 60 Vbeta and 13 Jbeta primers. The method was immunoSEQ multiplex PCR; TCRdb's version includes in-frame clones alone and lacks a portion of them. The table lists around 200,000 clones, over 70% of them singletons. The sample was PBMCs. This sequence was found in a woman in her late teens or twenties in good health and CMV-seronegative. The chain combines TRBV30 with TRBJ2-4, with D hard to call. CDR3 nucleotides: TGTGCCTGGAGTGAAAACCTACTAGCCAAAAACATTCAGTACTTC. It encodes CAWSENLLAKNIQYF.